These 9 T cell receptor beta chains were all obtained from the same sample, sequenced in a study of T cells in Graves' hyperthyroidism and ophthalmopathy. From RNA transcripts, TCR beta CDR3 regions were amplified. TCR CDR3 underwent first-round RT-PCR with the HTBI primer set. MiXCR, applied by TCRdb to the multiplex PCR reads, yields one record per CDR3 protein. The sample has fewer than 650,000 distinct CDR3 sequences, 14% seen once. Sequenced sample: blood. The receptors were gathered from a woman aged 40 to 50 with Graves' hyperthyroidism.

This clonotype appeared many times. The gene calls are TRBV7-8 and TRBJ2-1, with 9 bases fitting TRBD2. Germline CDR1 and CDR2: SGHVS and FQNEAQ. The CDR3 loop spans 16 amino acids. With 1 base clipped from V and 5 bases from J, the junction kept 6 bases outside the gene matches. This CDR3 is CASSLEASSGDNEQFF. As DNA, the CDR3 is TGTGCCAGCAGCTTAGAGGCGTCTAGCGGGGACAATGAGCAGTTCTTC. The full variable domain, with the rest looked up from reference TRBV7-8 and TRBJ2-1, is GAGVSQSPRYKVAKRGQDVALRCDPISGHVSLFWYQQALGQGPEFLTYFQNEAQLDKSGLPSDRFFAERPEGSVSTLKIQRTQQEDSAVYLCASSLEASSGDNEQFFGPGTRLTVL.

This clonotype was recorded at least ten times. V gene TRBV20-1 combines with J gene TRBJ2-5, with D tentatively TRBD1 or TRBD2 (6 bases each). Trimming took 0 bases from V and 10 from J, leaving 12 bases between them. The CDR3 spans 12 residues. CDR1 DFQATT and CDR2 SNEGSKA come from the germline V gene (reference sequence). The CDR3 sequence is CSARDSGGFQYF. CDR3 DNA sequence: TGCAGTGCTAGAGATTCCGGGGGCTTCCAGTACTTC.

The chain carries TRBV18 and TRBJ2-1; TRBD2 agrees at 15 bases. This CDR3 spans 17 amino acids. V shed 7 bases and J 0 bases; nucleotides not matched to a gene: 4. Germline V gene sequence: CDR1 KGHSH, CDR2 LQKENI. CDR3 sequence: CASLGLAGGSSYNEQFF. The CDR3 region has the DNA TGTGCCAGCTTGGGACTAGCGGGAGGTAGCTCCTACAATGAGCAGTTCTTC. The whole variable domain, remainder taken from reference TRBV18 and TRBJ2-1, is NAGVMQNPRHLVRRRGQEARLRCSPMKGHSHVYWYRQLPEEGLKFMVYLQKENIIDESGMPKERFSAEFPKEGPSILRIQQVVRGDSAAYFCASLGLAGGSSYNEQFFGPGTRLTVL.

This clonotype was recorded at least ten times. The rearrangement joins TRBV29-1 to TRBJ2-5, with TRBD1 matching 8 bases. Germline CDR1 and CDR2: SQVTM and ANQGSEA. The CDR3 is made up of 13 amino acids. V lost 5 bases and J lost 1; bases outside the gene matches: 3. CDR3 nucleotide sequence: TGCAGCGTTCTAGGACAGGGCCAAGAGACCCAGTACTTC. The encoded protein is CSVLGQGQETQYF.

Of note for this clonotype: A junction boundary mismatches the germline segment, possibly from a read error. This chain links TRBV18 with TRBJ2-7; 10 positions match TRBD1. CDR3 length: 14 residues. Germline CDR1 KGHSH, CDR2 LQKENI. CDR3 in DNA: TGTGCCAGCTCACCAGGGACAGGGGTCTACGGGCAGTACTTC. Protein: CASSPGTGVYGQYF.

The chain joins TRBV20-1 to TRBJ2-7, with D hard to call. The CDR3 is 12 residues long. The V and J ends lost 1 base and 0 bases respectively, with 4 bases between them. CDR1 is DFQATT, CDR2 SNEGSKA, per germline (reference sequence). DNA of the CDR3: TGCAGTGCTAGAGCTAGCTCCTACGAGCAGTACTTC. This sequence encodes CSARASSYEQYF.

At least ten counts were recorded for this clonotype. The gene calls are TRBV10-3 and TRBJ2-1, with 14 bases that match TRBD2. V gave up 10 bases and J gave up 6 bases; unmatched junction bases: 2. The CDR3 sequence is 13 residues long. Germline values: CDR1 ENHRY, CDR2 SYGVKD. The CDR3 region has the DNA TGTGCCACCGGGACTAGCGGGAGCAATGAGCAGTTCTTC. This sequence encodes CATGTSGSNEQFF.

The chain carries TRBV20-1 and TRBJ1-2, with D possibly TRBD1 on 5 matching bases. The V and J ends lost 5 bases and 1 base respectively, with 8 bases between them. The CDR3 is made up of 12 amino acids. CDR1 is DFQATT and CDR2 is SNEGSKA in the germline V gene (reference sequence). The CDR3 region is CSAVDSNYGYTF. CDR3 nucleotides: TGCAGTGCTGTTGACAGTAACTATGGCTACACCTTC.

In this sample, this clonotype turned up a few times. The V gene is TRBV24-1, the J gene TRBJ1-2; D is possibly TRBD1 (6 bases). The germline V and J ends were trimmed by 2 bases and 0 bases, with 9 bases remaining between them. Germline V gene lookup returns CDR1 KGHDR and CDR2 SFDVKD. The CDR3 is 15 amino acids. The CDR3 region is CATSDSRTANYGYTF. The DNA of the CDR3 is TGTGCCACCAGTGATTCCCGGACAGCTAACTATGGCTACACCTTC.